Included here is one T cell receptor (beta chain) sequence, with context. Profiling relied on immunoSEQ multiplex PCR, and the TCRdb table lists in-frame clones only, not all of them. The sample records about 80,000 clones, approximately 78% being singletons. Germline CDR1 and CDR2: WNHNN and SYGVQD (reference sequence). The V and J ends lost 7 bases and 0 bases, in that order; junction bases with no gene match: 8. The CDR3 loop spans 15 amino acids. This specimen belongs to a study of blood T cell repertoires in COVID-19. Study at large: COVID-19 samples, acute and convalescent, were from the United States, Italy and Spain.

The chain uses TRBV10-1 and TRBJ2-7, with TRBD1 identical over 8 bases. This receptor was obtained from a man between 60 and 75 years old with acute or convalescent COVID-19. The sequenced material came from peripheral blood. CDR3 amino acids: CASISPRGPSYEQYF. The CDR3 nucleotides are TGCGCCAGCATAAGTCCCAGGGGGCCCTCCTACGAGCAGTACTTC.